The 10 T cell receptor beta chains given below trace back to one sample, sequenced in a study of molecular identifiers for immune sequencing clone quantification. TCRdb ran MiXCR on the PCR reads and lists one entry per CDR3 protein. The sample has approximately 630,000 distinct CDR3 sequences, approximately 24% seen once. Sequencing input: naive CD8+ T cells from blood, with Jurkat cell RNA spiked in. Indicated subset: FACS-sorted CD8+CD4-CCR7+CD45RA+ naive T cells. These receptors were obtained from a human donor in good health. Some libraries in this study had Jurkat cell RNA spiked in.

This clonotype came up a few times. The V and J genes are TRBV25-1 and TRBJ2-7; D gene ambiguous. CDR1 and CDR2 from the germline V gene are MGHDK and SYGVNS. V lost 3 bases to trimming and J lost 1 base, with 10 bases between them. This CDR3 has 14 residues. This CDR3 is CASSDGQASYEQYF. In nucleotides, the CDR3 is TGTGCCAGCAGTGACGGCCAGGCTTCCTACGAGCAGTACTTC.

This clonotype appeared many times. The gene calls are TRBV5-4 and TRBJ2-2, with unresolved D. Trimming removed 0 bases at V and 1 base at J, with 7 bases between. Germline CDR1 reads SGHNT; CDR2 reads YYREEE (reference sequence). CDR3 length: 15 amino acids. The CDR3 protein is CASSLVQENTGELFF. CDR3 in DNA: TGTGCCAGCAGCTTGGTCCAGGAGAACACCGGGGAGCTGTTTTTT. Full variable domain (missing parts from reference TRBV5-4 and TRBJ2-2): ETGVTQSPTHLIKTRGQQVTLRCSSQSGHNTVSWYQQALGQGPQFIFQYYREEENGRGNFPPRFSGLQFPNYSSELNVNALELDDSALYLCASSLVQENTGELFFGEGSRLTVL.

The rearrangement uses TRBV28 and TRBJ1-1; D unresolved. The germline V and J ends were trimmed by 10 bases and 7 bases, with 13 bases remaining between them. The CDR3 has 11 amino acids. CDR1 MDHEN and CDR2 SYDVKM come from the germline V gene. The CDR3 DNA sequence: TGTGCCAACACCTTCGGGGTTGAAGCTTTCTTT. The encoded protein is CANTFGVEAFF.

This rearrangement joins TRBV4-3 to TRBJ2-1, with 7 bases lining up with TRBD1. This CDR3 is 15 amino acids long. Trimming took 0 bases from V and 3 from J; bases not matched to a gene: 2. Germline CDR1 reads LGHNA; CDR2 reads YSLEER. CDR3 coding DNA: TGCGCCAGCAGCCAAGATCCAGGGGGCTACAATGAGCAGTTCTTC. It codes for CASSQDPGGYNEQFF.

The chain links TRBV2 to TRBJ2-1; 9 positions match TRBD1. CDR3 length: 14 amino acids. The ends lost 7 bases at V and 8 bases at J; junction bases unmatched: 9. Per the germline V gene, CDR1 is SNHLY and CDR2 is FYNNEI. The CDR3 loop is CASKEQGATDEQFF. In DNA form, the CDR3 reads TGTGCCAGCAAGGAACAGGGGGCAACGGATGAGCAGTTCTTC.

Here the CDR3 reads CASSEGEETQYF. The CDR3 bases are TGTGCCAGCAGTGAAGGGGAGGAGACCCAGTACTTC. This chain joins TRBV12-3 or TRBV12-4 and TRBJ2-5; D tentatively fits TRBD1 or TRBD2 (5 bases each). CDR3 length: 12 residues. V was cut by 5 bases and J by 5 bases, with 9 bases left in between.

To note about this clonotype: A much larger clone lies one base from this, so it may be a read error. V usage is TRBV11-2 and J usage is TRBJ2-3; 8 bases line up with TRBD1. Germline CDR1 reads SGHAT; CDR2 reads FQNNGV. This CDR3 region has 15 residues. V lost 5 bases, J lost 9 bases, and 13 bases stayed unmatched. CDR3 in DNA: TGTGCCAGCAGCCAGACAGGGGAACTAGCCGAAACGCAGTATTTT. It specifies CASSQTGELAETQYF.

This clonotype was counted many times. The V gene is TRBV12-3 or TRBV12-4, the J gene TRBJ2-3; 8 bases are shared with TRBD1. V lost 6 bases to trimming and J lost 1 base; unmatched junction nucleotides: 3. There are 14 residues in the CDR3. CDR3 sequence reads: CASSLTGGTDTQYF. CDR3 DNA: TGTGCCAGCAGCTTGACAGGGGGCACAGATACGCAGTATTTT.

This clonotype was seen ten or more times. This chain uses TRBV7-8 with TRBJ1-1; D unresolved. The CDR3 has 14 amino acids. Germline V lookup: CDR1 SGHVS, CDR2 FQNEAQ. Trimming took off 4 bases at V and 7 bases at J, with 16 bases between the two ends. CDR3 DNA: TGTGCCAGCAGCTCCCCGTTAGCACACGATGAAGCTTTCTTT. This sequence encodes CASSSPLAHDEAFF. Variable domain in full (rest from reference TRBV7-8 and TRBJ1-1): GAGVSQSPRYKVAKRGQDVALRCDPISGHVSLFWYQQALGQGPEFLTYFQNEAQLDKSGLPSDRFFAERPEGSVSTLKIQRTQQEDSAVYLCASSSPLAHDEAFFGQGTRLTVV.

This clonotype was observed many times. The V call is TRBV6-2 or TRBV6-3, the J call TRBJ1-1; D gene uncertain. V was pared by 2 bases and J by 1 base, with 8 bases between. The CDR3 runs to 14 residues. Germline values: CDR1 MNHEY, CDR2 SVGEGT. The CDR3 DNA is TGTGCCAGCAGTTACAGGGTTACGAACACTGAAGCTTTCTTT. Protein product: CASSYRVTNTEAFF.